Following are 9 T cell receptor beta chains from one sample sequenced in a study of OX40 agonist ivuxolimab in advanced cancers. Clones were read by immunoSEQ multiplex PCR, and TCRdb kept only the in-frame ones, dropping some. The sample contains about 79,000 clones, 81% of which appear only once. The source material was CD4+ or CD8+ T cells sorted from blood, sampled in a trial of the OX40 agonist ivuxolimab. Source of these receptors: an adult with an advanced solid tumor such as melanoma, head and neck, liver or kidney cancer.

The CDR3 bases are TGCGCCAGCAGCCAAGCTAGCGGGAGCTACAATGAGCAGTTCTTC. Translating gives CASSQASGSYNEQFF. The rearrangement links TRBV4-1 to TRBJ2-1; 10 bases are shared with TRBD2. CDR1 and CDR2 (germline): MGHRA, YSYEKL. This CDR3 has 15 residues. The V gene end was trimmed by 1 base and the J gene end by 3 bases; junction bases not matched to a gene: 0.

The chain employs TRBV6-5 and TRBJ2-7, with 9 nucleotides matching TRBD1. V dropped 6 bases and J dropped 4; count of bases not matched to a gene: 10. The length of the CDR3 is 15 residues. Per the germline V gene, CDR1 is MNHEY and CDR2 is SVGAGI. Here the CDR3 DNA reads TGTGCCAGCAGGCAAGCGGGGACAGGGATGTACGAGCAGTACTTC. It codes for CASRQAGTGMYEQYF.

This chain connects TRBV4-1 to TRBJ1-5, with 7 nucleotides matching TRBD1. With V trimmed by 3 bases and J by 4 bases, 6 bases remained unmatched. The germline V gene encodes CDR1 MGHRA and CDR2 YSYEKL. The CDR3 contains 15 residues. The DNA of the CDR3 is TGCGCCAGCAGCCACCTCGGACAGGTTAATCAGCCCCAGCATTTT. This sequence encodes CASSHLGQVNQPQHF.

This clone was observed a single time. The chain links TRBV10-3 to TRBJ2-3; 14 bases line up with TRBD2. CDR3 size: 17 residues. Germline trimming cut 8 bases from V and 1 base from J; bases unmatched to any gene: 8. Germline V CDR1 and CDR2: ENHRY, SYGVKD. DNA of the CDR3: TGTGCCATCGGCCTGGGGGGACTAGCGGGAGGCACAGATACGCAGTATTTT. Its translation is CAIGLGGLAGGTDTQYF.

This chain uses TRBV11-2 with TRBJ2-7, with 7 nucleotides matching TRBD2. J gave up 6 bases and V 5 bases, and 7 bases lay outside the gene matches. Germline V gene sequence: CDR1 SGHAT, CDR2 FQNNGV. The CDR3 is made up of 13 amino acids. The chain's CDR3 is CASSPGLVVEQYF. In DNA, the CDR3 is TGTGCCAGCAGCCCCGGACTAGTCGTCGAGCAGTACTTC.

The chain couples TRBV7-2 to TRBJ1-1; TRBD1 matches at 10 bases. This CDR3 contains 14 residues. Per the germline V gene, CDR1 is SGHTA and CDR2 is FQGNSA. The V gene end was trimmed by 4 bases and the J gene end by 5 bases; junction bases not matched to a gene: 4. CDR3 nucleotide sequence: TGTGCCAGCAGCTCCAGGACAGGGGGGACTGAAGCTTTCTTT. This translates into CASSSRTGGTEAFF.

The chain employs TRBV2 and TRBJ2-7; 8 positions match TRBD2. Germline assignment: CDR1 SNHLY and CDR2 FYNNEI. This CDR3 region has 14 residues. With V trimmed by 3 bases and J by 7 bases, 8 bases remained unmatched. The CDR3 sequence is CASSENRGGLEQYF. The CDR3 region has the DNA TGTGCCAGCAGTGAGAACCGCGGGGGGTTAGAGCAGTACTTC.

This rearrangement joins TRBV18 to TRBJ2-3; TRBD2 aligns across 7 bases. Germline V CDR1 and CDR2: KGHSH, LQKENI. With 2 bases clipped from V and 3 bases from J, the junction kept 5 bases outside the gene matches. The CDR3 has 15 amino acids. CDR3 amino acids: CASSPNSGWTDTQYF. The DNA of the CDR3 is TGTGCCAGCTCACCAAATAGCGGGTGGACAGATACGCAGTATTTT.

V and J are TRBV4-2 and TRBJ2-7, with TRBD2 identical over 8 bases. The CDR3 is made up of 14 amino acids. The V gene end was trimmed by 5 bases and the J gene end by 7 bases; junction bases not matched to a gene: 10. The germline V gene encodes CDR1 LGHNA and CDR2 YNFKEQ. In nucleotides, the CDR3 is TGTGCCAGCAGCGTGGGGCGGGGGGCTAGAGAGCAGTACTTC. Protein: CASSVGRGAREQYF.